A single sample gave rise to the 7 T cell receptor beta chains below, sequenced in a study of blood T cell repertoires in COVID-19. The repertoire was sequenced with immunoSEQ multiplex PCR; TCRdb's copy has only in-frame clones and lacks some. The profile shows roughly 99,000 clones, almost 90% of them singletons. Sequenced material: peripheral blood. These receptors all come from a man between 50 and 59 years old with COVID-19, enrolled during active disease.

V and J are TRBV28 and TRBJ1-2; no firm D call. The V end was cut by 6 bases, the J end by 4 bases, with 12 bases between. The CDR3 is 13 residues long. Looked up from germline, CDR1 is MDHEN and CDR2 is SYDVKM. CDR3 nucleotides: TGTGCCAGCAGCCCTGAGTCTCCCTATGGCTACACCTTC. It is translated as CASSPESPYGYTF.

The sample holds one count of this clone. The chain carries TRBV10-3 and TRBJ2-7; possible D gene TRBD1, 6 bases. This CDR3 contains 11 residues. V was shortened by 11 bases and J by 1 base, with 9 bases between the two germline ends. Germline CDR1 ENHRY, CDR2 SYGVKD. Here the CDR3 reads CAVGQSYEQYF. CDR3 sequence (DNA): TGTGCCGTGGGACAATCCTACGAGCAGTACTTC.

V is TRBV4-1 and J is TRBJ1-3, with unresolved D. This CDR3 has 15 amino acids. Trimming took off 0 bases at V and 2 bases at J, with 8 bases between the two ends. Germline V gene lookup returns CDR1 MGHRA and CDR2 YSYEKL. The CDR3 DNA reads TGCGCCAGCAGCCAAGAGGGGAGTACTGGAAACACCATATATTTT. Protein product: CASSQEGSTGNTIYF.

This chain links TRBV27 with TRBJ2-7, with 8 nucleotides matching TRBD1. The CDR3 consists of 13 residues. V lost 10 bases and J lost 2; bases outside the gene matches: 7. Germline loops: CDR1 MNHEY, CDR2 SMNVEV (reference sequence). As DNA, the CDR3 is TGTGCCACACACCGGACAGGGACCTACGAGCAGTACTTC. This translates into CATHRTGTYEQYF.

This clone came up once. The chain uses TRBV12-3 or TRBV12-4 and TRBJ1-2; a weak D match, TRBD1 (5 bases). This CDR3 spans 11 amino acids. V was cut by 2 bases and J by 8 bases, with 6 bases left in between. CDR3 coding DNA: TGTGCCAGCAGTTTACGGGGGGGCTACACCTTC. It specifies CASSLRGGYTF.

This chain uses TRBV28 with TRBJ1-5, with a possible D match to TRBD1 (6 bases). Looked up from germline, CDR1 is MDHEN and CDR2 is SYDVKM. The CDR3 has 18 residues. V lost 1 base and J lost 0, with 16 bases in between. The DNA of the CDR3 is TGTGCCAGCAGTTTATTCAGGGGCGAGGGGTCTAGCAATCAGCCCCAGCATTTT. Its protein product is CASSLFRGEGSSNQPQHF.

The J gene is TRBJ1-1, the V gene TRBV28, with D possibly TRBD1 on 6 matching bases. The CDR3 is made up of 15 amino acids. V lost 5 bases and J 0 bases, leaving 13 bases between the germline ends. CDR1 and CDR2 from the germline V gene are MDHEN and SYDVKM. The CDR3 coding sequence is TGTGCCAGCAGTGGACAGCCCAATATGAACACTGAAGCTTTCTTT. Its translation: CASSGQPNMNTEAFF.